Listed below are T cell receptor beta chains from one sample, sequenced in a study of T cells in tuberculosis. Clones were sequenced by immunoSEQ multiplex PCR, and TCRdb holds only the in-frame ones, with some missing. The table records about 43,000 clones, 95% of them present only once. The sequenced sample was PBMCs. The receptors were gathered from a donor aged 10-30 years with latent tuberculosis or without tuberculosis infection. Both conserved end residues are part of each CDR3. A D gene is named only where the DNA matches it firmly. Clone size is shown for a subset of rows, as once, few, many or a class of expanded clone.

j_gene | abundance | v_gene | d_gene | CDR3nt | CDR3aa
TRBJ1-2 | NA | TRBV2 | NA | TGTGCCAGCAGCGTCCCCCAGGGCCTAAACTATGGCTACACCTTC | CASSVPQGLNYGYTF
TRBJ1-2 | NA | TRBV5-4 | NA | TGTGCCTACCAAGCAGACCCCGGTCGGAGTGGCTACACCTTC | CAYQADPGRSGYTF
TRBJ2-1 | NA | TRBV29-1 | NA | TGCAGCGTTGTGGTGCGCGAGCAGTTCTTC | CSVVVREQFF
TRBJ2-7 | NA | TRBV20-1 | TRBD1 | TGCAGTACCGACAGGGGGCACGAGCAGTACTTC | CSTDRGHEQYF
TRBJ1-5 | NA | TRBV30 | TRBD1 | TGTGCCTGGAGTGGGCAGGGGGACGGTCAGCCCCAGCATTTT | CAWSGQGDGQPQHF
TRBJ2-7 | NA | TRBV10-3 | TRBD1 | TGTGCCATCAGTGAGTCGGTCCCCCTCCGGGACAGAACCTACGAGCAGTACTTC | CAISESVPLRDRTYEQYF
TRBJ1-1 | NA | TRBV7-8 | NA | TGTGCCAGCAGCCCATTAGAGACGCCGACTTTGAACACTGAAGCTTTCTTT | CASSPLETPTLNTEAFF
TRBJ1-1 | NA | TRBV7-2 | NA | TGTGCCAGCAGCTTAGGCAGGAACACTGAAGCTTTCTTT | CASSLGRNTEAFF
TRBJ2-7 | NA | TRBV5-1 | TRBD1 | TGCGCCAGCAGCCCGGGACAGGGAACGGTCGAGCAGTACTTC | CASSPGQGTVEQYF
TRBJ1-1 | NA | TRBV4-1 | NA | TGCGCCAGCAGCCAAGTAGGGACTATCCCTGAAGCTTTCTTT | CASSQVGTIPEAFF
TRBJ1-1 | NA | TRBV10-3 | NA | TGTGCCATCAGCGATACTCGTAACACTGAAGCTTTCTTT | CAISDTRNTEAFF
TRBJ1-5 | NA | TRBV30 | NA | TGTGCCTGGAGTGACAGGGCAGACGGTTATCAGCCCCAGCATTTT | CAWSDRADGYQPQHF
TRBJ2-1 | NA | TRBV9 | TRBD1 | TGTGCCAGCAGCGTATCACAGGGGTTTGTCAATGAGCAGTTCTTC | CASSVSQGFVNEQFF
TRBJ2-5 | NA | TRBV18 | TRBD1 | TGTGCCAGCTCACCTGGGACAGGGGGATCAGAGACCCAGTACTTC | CASSPGTGGSETQYF
TRBJ2-3 | NA | TRBV7-9 | TRBD2 | TGTGCCATAGGGCTAGCGGGGTTTCCTAGCACAGATACGCAGTATTTT | CAIGLAGFPSTDTQYF
TRBJ1-2 | once | TRBV2 | TRBD1 | TGTGCCAGCAGTGAACGACAGGGTCATGGCTACACCTTC | CASSERQGHGYTF
TRBJ1-6 | NA | TRBV7-8 | TRBD1 | TGTGCCAGCAGCCAACGGGACAGGGAAAATTCACCCCTCCACTTT | CASSQRDRENSPLHF
TRBJ2-7 | NA | TRBV5-1 | TRBD1 | TGCGCCAGCAGCTACACTTTTACTGGGACAGCCTACTACGAGCAGTACTTC | CASSYTFTGTAYYEQYF
TRBJ2-3 | NA | TRBV2 | TRBD2 | TGTGCCAGCAACTTAGCGGGGCGAACAGATACGCAGTATTTT | CASNLAGRTDTQYF
TRBJ1-2 | NA | TRBV6-1 | TRBD1 | TGTGCCAGCAGTGAAGGGGGGACAGGCGTCTATGGCTACACCTTC | CASSEGGTGVYGYTF
TRBJ1-5 | NA | TRBV7-2 | NA | TGTGCCAGCAACAGTTATAGCAATCAGCCCCAGCATTTT | CASNSYSNQPQHF
TRBJ2-3 | NA | TRBV6-5 | NA | TGTGCCAGCAGGCAGGGACATCGCACAGATACGCAGTATTTT | CASRQGHRTDTQYF
TRBJ2-2 | NA | TRBV11-2 | TRBD2 | TGTGCCAGCAGCTCCGGACTAGCCCCCACCGGGGAGCTGTTTTTT | CASSSGLAPTGELFF
TRBJ1-1 | once | TRBV11-2 | TRBD1 | TGTGCCAGCAGCCACAAGGGGGAGGGACAGGGGGCGATCACTGAAGCTTTCTTT | CASSHKGEGQGAITEAFF
TRBJ1-1 | once | TRBV28 | NA | NA | CASSSSDSRSSEAFF
TRBJ2-3 | NA | TRBV27 | TRBD1 | TGTGCCAGCACAACCCCGGGACAGGGGACAGATACGCAGTATTTT | CASTTPGQGTDTQYF
TRBJ1-4 | NA | TRBV4-1 | NA | TGCGCCAGCAGCCATATGGGCACGGGGTGGGGTCGGGCAACTAATGAAAAACTGTTTTTT | CASSHMGTGWGRATNEKLFF
TRBJ2-3 | NA | TRBV7-3 | TRBD2 | TGTGCCAGCAGCCGGGGGTTGGCTAGCGGGGCCAGCACAGATACGCAGTATTTT | CASSRGLASGASTDTQYF
TRBJ2-7 | NA | TRBV11-2 | NA | TGTGCCAGCAGCCCCGTTTCCTACGAGCAGTACTTC | CASSPVSYEQYF
TRBJ1-3 | NA | TRBV9 | TRBD1 | TGTGCCAGCAGCGCGCTCGGGGGACAGGGCTCCTCTGGAAACACCATATATTTT | CASSALGGQGSSGNTIYF
TRBJ2-5 | NA | TRBV5-6 | TRBD2 | TGTGCCAGCAGCCCCAGAAGTAGCGGGGTCAGAGAGACCCAGTACTTC | CASSPRSSGVRETQYF
TRBJ1-1 | NA | TRBV2 | TRBD1 | TGTGCCAGCAGTCAAGGACAGGGGGACACTGAAGCTTTCTTT | CASSQGQGDTEAFF
TRBJ2-1 | NA | TRBV6-5 | NA | TGTGCCAGCAGATTAGGGACTTCACCCAATGAGCAGTTCTTC | CASRLGTSPNEQFF
TRBJ1-5 | NA | TRBV28 | TRBD1 | TGTGCCAGCAGGGACAGGGACAATCAGCCCCAGCATTTT | CASRDRDNQPQHF
TRBJ2-1 | few | TRBV25-1 | TRBD2 | TGTGCCAGCAGTGGCATGTTACTAGCGGGGGCCGATGAGCAGTTCTTC | CASSGMLLAGADEQFF
TRBJ1-6 | once | TRBV25-1 | TRBD1 | TGTGCCAGCAGTGGCGGACAGGGAGGTAATTCACCCCTCCACTTT | CASSGGQGGNSPLHF
TRBJ1-5 | NA | TRBV19 | NA | TGTGCCAGTACCCCTGGGGGGGCAGGCAATCAGCCCCAGCATTTT | CASTPGGAGNQPQHF
TRBJ1-2 | NA | TRBV30 | TRBD1 | TGTGCCTGGAATCAGGGGGCCTATGGCTACACCTTC | CAWNQGAYGYTF
TRBJ1-1 | NA | TRBV6-5 | NA | TGTGCCAGCACCTACAGCCCGAACACTGAAGCTTTCTTT | CASTYSPNTEAFF
TRBJ1-1 | NA | TRBV29-1 | TRBD1 | TGCAGCGTTGGGATCGGACAGGGCACTGAAGCTTTCTTT | CSVGIGQGTEAFF
TRBJ2-2 | NA | TRBV6-1 | NA | TGTGCCAGCAACAGGGAAGACACCGGGGAGCTGTTTTTT | CASNREDTGELFF
TRBJ2-7 | NA | TRBV11-2 | TRBD1 | TGTGCCAGCAGCTCCCAAGTTAGCGGACAGGGGTACGAGCAGTACTTC | CASSSQVSGQGYEQYF
TRBJ1-1 | NA | TRBV30 | NA | TGTGCCTGGAGTGAGGGGATAGTGAACACTGAAGCTTTCTTT | CAWSEGIVNTEAFF
TRBJ1-5 | NA | TRBV5-1 | NA | TGCGCCAGCAGCTTGGGTGTCCCAAATCAGCCCCAGCATTTT | CASSLGVPNQPQHF
TRBJ1-1 | NA | TRBV27 | NA | TGTGCCAGCAGTAGTACAGAGAACACTGAAGCTTTCTTT | CASSSTENTEAFF
TRBJ1-2 | NA | TRBV19 | NA | TGTGCCAGTAGTATAGATCTCCAGACCGACTTGACCTTC | CASSIDLQTDLTF
TRBJ1-3 | NA | TRBV6-1 | NA | TGTGCCAGCAGTGCTCCTGGGCCTGGAAACACCATATATTTT | CASSAPGPGNTIYF
TRBJ1-1 | NA | TRBV7-9 | NA | TGTGCCAGCAGCCCAGATAAAACCGGGACAACAAACACTGAAGCTTTCTTT | CASSPDKTGTTNTEAFF
TRBJ2-7 | NA | TRBV28 | NA | TGTGCCAGCAGGGGTGGGGCGTACTACGAGCAGTACTTC | CASRGGAYYEQYF
TRBJ1-6 | NA | TRBV6-1 | TRBD1 | TGTGCCAGCAGAACCTCGGGACAGGATAATTCACCCCTCCACTTT | CASRTSGQDNSPLHF
TRBJ1-6 | NA | TRBV15 | TRBD1 | TGTGCCACCAGCAGAGATTTGATGTATCGGCAGGGGGGAAATTCACCCCTCCACTTT | CATSRDLMYRQGGNSPLHF
TRBJ2-3 | NA | TRBV6-1 | TRBD2 | TGTGCCAGCAGTGACTGGGGACTAGCGGGGGGCCAGGGTACGCAGTATTTT | CASSDWGLAGGQGTQYF
TRBJ1-5 | NA | TRBV10-3 | NA | TGTGCCATCAGCCTACAGCATAGCAATCAGCCCCAGCATTTT | CAISLQHSNQPQHF
TRBJ2-6 | NA | TRBV7-9 | NA | TGTGCCAGCAGCTTGGACAGTTTCGCTGGGGCCAACGTCCTGACTTTC | CASSLDSFAGANVLTF